Shown below are 11 T cell receptor beta chains from a single sample sequenced in a study of human T cells and chemical hapten exposure. Time point denoted: pre-sensitization, week 0. Regarding treatment: therapeutic diphenylcyclopropenone sensitization with weekly scalp DPC. TCRdb re-analysed the RACE reads in MiXCR, keeping a single row per CDR3 protein. The repertoire holds 300,000 to 450,000 distinct CDR3 sequences, roughly 5% seen once, with 2.5% to 3% in the top ten. The source material was whole blood, sampled in connection with sensitization to the hapten diphenylcyclopropenone (DPC). The receptors here all came from a woman aged 45-59 years with alopecia areata. Some clones in this sample may be carry-over from other donors' samples.

In this sample, this clonotype turned up many times. This CDR3 is CASSEDRVGETQYF. The CDR3 region has the DNA TGCGCCAGCAGTGAGGACAGGGTCGGGGAGACCCAGTACTTC. The genes are TRBV10-1 and TRBJ2-5; 7 bases agree with TRBD1. Trimming cost V 2 bases and J 5 bases; bases outside gene matches: 5. The germline CDR1 and CDR2 sequences are WNHNN and SYGVQD (reference sequence). The CDR3 has 14 amino acids.

The gene calls are TRBV13 and TRBJ1-3; a weak D match, TRBD1 (5 bases). This CDR3 is built from 15 residues. V was pared by 5 bases and J by 0 bases, with 11 bases between. CDR1 is PRHDT, CDR2 FYEKMQ, per germline (reference sequence). CDR3 nucleotide sequence: TGTGCCAGCAGCACGGGACCGACCTCTGGAAACACCATATATTTT. It specifies CASSTGPTSGNTIYF. Together with reference TRBV13 and TRBJ1-3, the CDR3 gives the full variable domain: AAGVIQSPRHLIKEKRETATLKCYPIPRHDTVYWYQQGPGQDPQFLISFYEKMQSDKGSIPDRFSAQQFSDYHSELNMSSLELGDSALYFCASSTGPTSGNTIYFGEGSWLTVV.

This clonotype has more than one count but fewer than ten. The chain links TRBV12-3 or TRBV12-4 to TRBJ2-1; D uncertain. The V gene lost 7 bases and the J gene lost 0 bases, with 13 bases spanning the gap. This CDR3 comprises 15 residues. DNA of the CDR3: TGTGCCAGCAATCTAATACAGAGCTCCTACAATGAGCAGTTCTTC. It encodes CASNLIQSSYNEQFF.

The chain links TRBV6-4 to TRBJ1-1; unclear D gene. The ends were cut back, 3 bases at V and 3 bases at J, with 5 bases in the middle. The CDR3 has 12 amino acids. Germline CDR1 is MRHNA and CDR2 is SNTAGT. CDR3 sequence (DNA): TGTGCCAGCAGTGATGGGTACACTGAAGCTTTCTTT. This codes for CASSDGYTEAFF.

Many counts were recorded for this clonotype. The chain combines TRBV12-3 or TRBV12-4 with TRBJ1-5; tentative D call: TRBD1 (5 bases). The CDR3 extends over 11 amino acids. V was cut by 3 bases and J by 11 bases, with 8 bases left in between. The CDR3 reads CASSLGGAQHF. CDR3 nucleotides: TGTGCCAGCAGTTTGGGGGGGGCCCAGCATTTT.

This clonotype was seen repeatedly, ten times or more. The CDR3: CASSYESSYNEQFF. The CDR3, as DNA: TGTGCCAGCAGCTACGAGAGCTCCTACAATGAGCAGTTCTTC. The V and J genes are TRBV7-8 and TRBJ2-1; D call uncertain. Trimming removed 4 bases from V and 0 bases from J, with 7 bases in between. This CDR3 spans 14 amino acids. Germline V gene sequence: CDR1 SGHVS, CDR2 FQNEAQ. The whole variable domain, filled in from reference TRBV7-8 and TRBJ2-1, reads GAGVSQSPRYKVAKRGQDVALRCDPISGHVSLFWYQQALGQGPEFLTYFQNEAQLDKSGLPSDRFFAERPEGSVSTLKIQRTQQEDSAVYLCASSYESSYNEQFFGPGTRLTVL.

This clonotype was recorded many times. This chain uses TRBV23-1 with TRBJ2-1; 14 positions match TRBD2. TRBV23-1 has ORF status, its function being uncertain. The CDR3 consists of 16 residues. The V gene end was trimmed by 3 bases and the J gene end by 5 bases; junction bases not matched to a gene: 3. The CDR3 bases are TGCGCCAGCAGTCAGGGACTAGCGGGAGTTGACAATGAGCAGTTCTTC. Amino acid sequence: CASSQGLAGVDNEQFF.

This clonotype occurred a few times. The chain combines TRBV2 with TRBJ2-4; D remains ambiguous. The germline V and J ends were trimmed by 7 bases and 3 bases, with 13 bases remaining between them. CDR1 SNHLY and CDR2 FYNNEI come from the germline V gene. The CDR3 contains 14 residues. The CDR3 coding sequence is TGTGCCAGCATTCCCGACTCAGGCAAAAACATTCAGTACTTC. Translation gives CASIPDSGKNIQYF.

The chain joins TRBV27 to TRBJ2-1, with 13 bases that match TRBD2. J gave up 7 bases and V 8 bases, and 5 bases lay outside the gene matches. Germline CDR1 is MNHEY and CDR2 is SMNVEV (reference sequence). The CDR3 is 14 residues long. The CDR3 protein is CASLGLAGENEQFF. The CDR3 coding sequence is TGTGCCAGCTTAGGACTAGCGGGAGAAAATGAGCAGTTCTTC.

This clonotype was found many times. The chain couples TRBV12-3 or TRBV12-4 to TRBJ2-2, with no clear D. Trimming removed 3 bases at V and 8 bases at J, with 7 bases between. This CDR3 comprises 12 residues. The CDR3 coding sequence is TGTGCCAGCAGTTTTACAGTGGGGGAGCTGTTTTTT. This gives the protein CASSFTVGELFF.

This clonotype occurred many times. The V call is TRBV27, the J call TRBJ1-2, with D possibly being TRBD1 (5 bases). CDR1 and CDR2 (germline): MNHEY, SMNVEV (reference sequence). This CDR3 comprises 13 residues. The germline V and J ends were trimmed by 2 bases and 4 bases, with 8 bases remaining between them. The CDR3 spells CASSLGGTYGYTF. Written as DNA, the CDR3 is TGTGCCAGCAGTTTAGGGGGTACCTATGGCTACACCTTC.